This paragraph reports one TCR beta chain. No antigen is known for it. This sample is part of a study of regulatory and conventional T cells in RAG deficiency. The data were produced by immunoSEQ multiplex PCR, yet TCRdb's version contains in-frame clones alone and is incomplete. The sample includes approximately 8,100 clones, 65% to 85% of them seen just once. Findings of the study overall: Patient subsets had shorter CDR3s; Omenn Treg-Tconv overlap exceeded 80%.

These same records also appear under a second study, on regulatory T cells. That paper states: The PCR used 52 TRBV and 13 TRBJ primers. Patient repertoires had restricted TRB V-J pairs and skewed V and J usage, most in Tregs.

This clonotype was sampled from a human donor in good health. Sequenced input: CD8+ T cells sorted from blood.

The CDR3 reads CASSDRDTGELFF. CDR3 nucleotide sequence: TGTGCCAGCAGTGACAGGGACACCGGGGAGCTGTTTTTT. The chain combines TRBV6-1 with TRBJ2-2, with a tentative D call TRBD1 (5 bases). This CDR3 has 13 residues. From germline, CDR1 is MNHNS and CDR2 SASEGT. The V and J ends lost 3 bases and 3 bases respectively, with 5 bases between them.